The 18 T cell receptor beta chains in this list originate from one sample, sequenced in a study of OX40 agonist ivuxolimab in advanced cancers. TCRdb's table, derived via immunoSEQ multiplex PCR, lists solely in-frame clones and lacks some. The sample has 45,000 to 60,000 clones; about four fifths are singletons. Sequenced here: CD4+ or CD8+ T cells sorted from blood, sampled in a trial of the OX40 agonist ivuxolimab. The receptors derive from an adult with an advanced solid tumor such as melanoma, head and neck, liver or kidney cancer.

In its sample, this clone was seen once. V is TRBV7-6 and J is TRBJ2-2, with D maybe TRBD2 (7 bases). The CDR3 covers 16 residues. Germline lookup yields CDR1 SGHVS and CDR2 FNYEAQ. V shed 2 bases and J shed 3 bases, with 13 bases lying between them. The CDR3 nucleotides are TGTGCCAGCAGCTTAAGGGCGGGGGCCGACACCGGGGAGCTGTTTTTT. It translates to CASSLRAGADTGELFF.

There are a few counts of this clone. The CDR3 DNA reads as TGTGCCTGGAGTGTACGTGGGGGGGCTCAGTTCTTC. Translating gives CAWSVRGGAQFF. V and J are TRBV30 and TRBJ2-1; D might be TRBD2 (7 bases). Between the trimmed V and J ends, which lost 0 bases and 13 bases, there was a span of 13 bases. Germline V CDR1 and CDR2: GTSNPN, SVGIG (reference sequence). The CDR3 has 12 amino acids.

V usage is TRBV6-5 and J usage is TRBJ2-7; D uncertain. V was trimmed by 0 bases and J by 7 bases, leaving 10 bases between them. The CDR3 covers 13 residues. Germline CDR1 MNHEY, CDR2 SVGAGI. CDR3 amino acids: CASSYSKGEEQYF. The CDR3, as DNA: TGTGCCAGCAGTTACTCGAAGGGCGAGGAGCAGTACTTC.

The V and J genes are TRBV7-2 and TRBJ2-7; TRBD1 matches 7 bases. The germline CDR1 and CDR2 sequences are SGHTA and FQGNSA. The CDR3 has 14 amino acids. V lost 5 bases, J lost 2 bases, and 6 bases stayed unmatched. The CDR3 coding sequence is TGTGCCAGCAGCCTACGACAGGGAGCCTACGAGCAGTACTTC. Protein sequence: CASSLRQGAYEQYF. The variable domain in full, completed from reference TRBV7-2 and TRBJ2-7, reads GAGVSQSPSNKVTEKGKDVELRCDPISGHTALYWYRQSLGQGLEFLIYFQGNSAPDKSGLPSDRFSAERTGGSVSTLTIQRTQQEDSAVYLCASSLRQGAYEQYFGPGTRLTVT.

The CDR3 spells CASSSGTGGIQPQHF. The CDR3 coding sequence is TGTGCCAGCAGTTCGGGGACAGGGGGAATTCAGCCCCAGCATTTT. The rearrangement joins TRBV28 to TRBJ1-5; 11 bases align to TRBD1. The V gene's germline CDR1 is MDHEN and CDR2 SYDVKM. The trim removed 4 bases at V and 6 bases at J, leaving 5 bases unmatched. The CDR3 runs to 15 residues.

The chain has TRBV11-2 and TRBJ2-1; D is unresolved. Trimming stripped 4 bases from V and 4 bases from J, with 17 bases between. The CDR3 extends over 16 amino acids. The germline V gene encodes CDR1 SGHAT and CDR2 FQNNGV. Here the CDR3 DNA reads TGTGCCAGCAGCTCCAGACACACCTTTATTTACAATGAGCAGTTCTTC. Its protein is CASSSRHTFIYNEQFF.

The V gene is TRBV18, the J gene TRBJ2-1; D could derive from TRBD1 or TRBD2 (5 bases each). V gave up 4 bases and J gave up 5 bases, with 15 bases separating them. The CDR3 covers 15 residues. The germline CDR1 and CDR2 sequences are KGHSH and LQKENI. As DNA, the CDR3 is TGTGCCAGCTCACTAGTGGGGCGGGTCAACAATGAGCAGTTCTTC. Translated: CASSLVGRVNNEQFF.

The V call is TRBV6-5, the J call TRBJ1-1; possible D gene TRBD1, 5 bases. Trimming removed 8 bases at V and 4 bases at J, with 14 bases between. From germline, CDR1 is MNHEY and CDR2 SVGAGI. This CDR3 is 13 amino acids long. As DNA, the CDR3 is TGTGCCAGCGAGGGACGGGGGGGCACTGAAGCTTTCTTT. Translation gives CASEGRGGTEAFF.

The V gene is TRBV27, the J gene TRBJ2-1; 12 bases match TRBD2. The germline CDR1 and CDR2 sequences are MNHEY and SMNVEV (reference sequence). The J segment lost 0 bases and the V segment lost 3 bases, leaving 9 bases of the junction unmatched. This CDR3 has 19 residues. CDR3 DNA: TGTGCCAGCAGTTTCCGGACTAGCGGGACCCAAATCTCCTACAATGAGCAGTTCTTC. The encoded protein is CASSFRTSGTQISYNEQFF.

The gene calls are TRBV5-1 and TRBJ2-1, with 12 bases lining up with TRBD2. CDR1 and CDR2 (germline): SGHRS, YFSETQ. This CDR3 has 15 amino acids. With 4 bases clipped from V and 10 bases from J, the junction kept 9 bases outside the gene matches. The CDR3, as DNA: TGCGCCAGCAGCGCGCTACTAGCGGGAGGATCCGAGCAGTTCTTC. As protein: CASSALLAGGSEQFF.

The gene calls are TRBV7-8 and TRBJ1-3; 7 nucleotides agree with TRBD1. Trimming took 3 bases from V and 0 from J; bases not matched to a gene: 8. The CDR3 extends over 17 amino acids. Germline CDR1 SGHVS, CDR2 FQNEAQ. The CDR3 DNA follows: TGTGCCAGCAGCTTTTTCCTACAGGGGCCCTCTGGAAACACCATATATTTT. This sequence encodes CASSFFLQGPSGNTIYF.

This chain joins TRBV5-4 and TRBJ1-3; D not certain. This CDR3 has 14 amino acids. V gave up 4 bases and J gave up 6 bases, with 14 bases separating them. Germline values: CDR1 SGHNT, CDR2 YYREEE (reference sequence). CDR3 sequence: CASSLTGRENTIYF. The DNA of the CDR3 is TGTGCCAGCAGCCTTACCGGACGGGAAAACACCATATATTTT.

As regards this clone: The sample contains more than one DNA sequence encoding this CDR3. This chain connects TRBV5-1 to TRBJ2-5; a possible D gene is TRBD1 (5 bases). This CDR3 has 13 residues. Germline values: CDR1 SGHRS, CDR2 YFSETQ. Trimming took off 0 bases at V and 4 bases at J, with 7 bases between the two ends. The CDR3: CASSLEGVETQYF. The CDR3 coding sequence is TGCGCCAGCAGCTTGGAAGGGGTAGAGACCCAGTACTTC.

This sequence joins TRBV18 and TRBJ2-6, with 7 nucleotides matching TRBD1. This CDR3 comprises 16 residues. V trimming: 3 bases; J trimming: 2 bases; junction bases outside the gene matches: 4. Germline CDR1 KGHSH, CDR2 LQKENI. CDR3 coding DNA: TGTGCCAGCTCACCCGAGGGGGCAGCTGGGGCCAACGTCCTGACTTTC. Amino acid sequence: CASSPEGAAGANVLTF.

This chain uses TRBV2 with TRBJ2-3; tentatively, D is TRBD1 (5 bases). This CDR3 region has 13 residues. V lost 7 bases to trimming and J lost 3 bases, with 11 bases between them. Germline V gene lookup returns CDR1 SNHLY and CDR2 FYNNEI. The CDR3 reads CASTTGETDTQYF. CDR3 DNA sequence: TGTGCCAGCACTACAGGTGAAACAGATACGCAGTATTTT.

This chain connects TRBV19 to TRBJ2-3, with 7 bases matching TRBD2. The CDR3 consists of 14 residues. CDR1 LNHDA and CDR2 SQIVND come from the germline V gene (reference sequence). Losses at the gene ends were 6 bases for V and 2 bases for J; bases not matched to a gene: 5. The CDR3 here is CASRTGTTTDTQYF. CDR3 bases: TGTGCCAGTAGGACCGGGACTACCACAGATACGCAGTATTTT.

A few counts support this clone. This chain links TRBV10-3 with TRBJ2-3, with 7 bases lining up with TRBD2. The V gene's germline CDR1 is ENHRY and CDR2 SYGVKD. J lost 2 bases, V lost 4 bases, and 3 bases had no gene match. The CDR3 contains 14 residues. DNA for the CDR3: TGTGCCATCAGTGTGGCGGGAGACACAGATACGCAGTATTTT. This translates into CAISVAGDTDTQYF.

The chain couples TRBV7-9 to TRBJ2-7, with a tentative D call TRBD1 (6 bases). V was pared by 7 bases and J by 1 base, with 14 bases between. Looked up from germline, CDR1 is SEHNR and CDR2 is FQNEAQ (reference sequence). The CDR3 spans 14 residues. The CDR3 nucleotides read TGTGCCAGCACCCTATCCGGGACATCCTACGAGCAGTACTTC. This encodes CASTLSGTSYEQYF.